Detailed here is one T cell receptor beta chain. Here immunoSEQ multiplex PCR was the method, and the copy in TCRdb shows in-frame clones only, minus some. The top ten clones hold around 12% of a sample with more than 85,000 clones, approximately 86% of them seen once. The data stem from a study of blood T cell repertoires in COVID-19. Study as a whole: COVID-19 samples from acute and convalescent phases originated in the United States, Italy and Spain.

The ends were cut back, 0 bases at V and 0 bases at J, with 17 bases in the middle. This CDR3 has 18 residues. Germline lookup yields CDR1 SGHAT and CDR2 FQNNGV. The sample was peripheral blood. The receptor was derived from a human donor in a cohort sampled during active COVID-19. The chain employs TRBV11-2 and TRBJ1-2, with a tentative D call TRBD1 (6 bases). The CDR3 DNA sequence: TGTGCCAGCAGCTTAGATGGACAGTTTTCTCCCGCTAACTATGGCTACACCTTC. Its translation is CASSLDGQFSPANYGYTF.